Below, 19 T cell receptor beta chains from the same sample are listed, as sequenced in a study of blood T cell repertoires in COVID-19. Repertoires were generated with immunoSEQ multiplex PCR, while TCRdb's copy carries only in-frame clones and drops some. The sample lists 380,000 or so clones, 88% occurring once. Material for sequencing was PBMCs or T cells enriched from blood (not recorded which). The receptors originated from a woman between 40 and 50 years old with acute COVID-19.

This rearrangement joins TRBV4-2 to TRBJ2-1, with TRBD2 identical over 8 bases. The germline CDR1 and CDR2 sequences are LGHNA and YNFKEQ. J was trimmed by 4 bases and V by 0 bases; bases with no gene match: 11. The CDR3 contains 18 residues. The CDR3 sequence: CASSQDPAGVTLYNEQFF. DNA for the CDR3: TGTGCCAGCAGCCAAGATCCAGCGGGGGTTACCCTATACAATGAGCAGTTCTTC.

In its sample, this clone was seen a few times. The genes are TRBV7-9 and TRBJ2-7; maybe TRBD2 (7 bases). The germline V gene encodes CDR1 SEHNR and CDR2 FQNEAQ (reference sequence). Trimming removed 6 bases at V and 3 bases at J, with 9 bases between. The CDR3 covers 12 residues. DNA of the CDR3: TGTGCCAGCAGGGGGGGGCACTACGAGCAGTACTTC. Translation: CASRGGHYEQYF.

This clone was seen only a few times. The genes are TRBV30 and TRBJ1-2, with a tentative D call TRBD1 (5 bases). The CDR3 has 15 amino acids. V was trimmed by 0 bases and J by 8 bases, leaving 19 bases between them. The germline V gene has CDR1 GTSNPN and CDR2 SVGIG (reference sequence). The CDR3 coding sequence is TGTGCCTGGAGTGTACGGAGACAGCCCGAGAAGGGCTACACCTTC. It translates to CAWSVRRQPEKGYTF.

The table lists this clone with a few counts. CDR3 sequence: CASSRTGGGGYNEQFF. The CDR3 coding sequence is TGTGCCAGCTCCCGTACGGGTGGCGGGGGATACAATGAGCAGTTCTTC. The V and J genes are TRBV18 and TRBJ2-1; TRBD2 matches at 7 bases. Germline V lookup: CDR1 KGHSH, CDR2 LQKENI. The CDR3 consists of 16 residues. V was clipped by 6 bases and J by 4 bases; unmatched bases: 12.

The CDR3 DNA follows: TGTGCCAGCAGGAAGGACGGGATGACAGGCCCTCAGACTGAAGCTTTCTTT. Translated, it gives CASRKDGMTGPQTEAFF. This chain uses TRBV2 with TRBJ1-1, with a possible D match to TRBD1 (6 bases). Germline CDR1 is SNHLY and CDR2 is FYNNEI. This CDR3 contains 17 residues. The ends were cut back, 6 bases at V and 5 bases at J, with 25 bases in the middle.

J is TRBJ2-5 and V is TRBV5-4; 8 bases are shared with TRBD2. CDR1 SGHNT and CDR2 YYREEE come from the germline V gene (reference sequence). The CDR3 has 16 amino acids. V shed 4 bases, J shed 5 bases, and the junction held 13 bases outside the gene matches. The CDR3 region is CASSPGGLQGGETQYF. CDR3 DNA sequence: TGTGCCAGCAGCCCGGGAGGGCTACAGGGTGGGGAGACCCAGTACTTC. Combining the CDR3 with reference TRBV5-4 and TRBJ2-5 gives the whole variable domain ETGVTQSPTHLIKTRGQQVTLRCSSQSGHNTVSWYQQALGQGPQFIFQYYREEENGRGNFPPRFSGLQFPNYSSELNVNALELDDSALYLCASSPGGLQGGETQYFGPGTRLLVL.

This clone was counted between two and nine times. The chain employs TRBV19 and TRBJ1-1, with a tentative D call TRBD1 (5 bases). Germline V CDR1 and CDR2: LNHDA, SQIVND (reference sequence). Trimming cost V 6 bases and J 2 bases, with 19 bases left between them. The CDR3 is 16 residues long. The CDR3 is CASRTQGPGVNTEAFF. Here the CDR3 DNA reads TGTGCCAGTAGGACCCAGGGCCCGGGGGTAAACACTGAAGCTTTCTTT.

The genes are TRBV19 and TRBJ1-5, with 12 bases fitting TRBD1. This CDR3 contains 15 residues. Trimming cost V 10 bases and J 4 bases; bases outside gene matches: 8. Germline CDR1 and CDR2: LNHDA and SQIVND (reference sequence). The DNA of the CDR3 is TGTGCCAATCCCGGGACAGGGGGCTTGAATCAGCCCCAGCATTTT. Translation: CANPGTGGLNQPQHF.

The chain links TRBV12-3 or TRBV12-4 to TRBJ2-1; 8 nucleotides agree with TRBD1. J gave up 7 bases and V 10 bases, and 9 bases lay outside the gene matches. The CDR3 covers 13 residues. CDR3 sequence: CAIRQGPSNEQFF. The CDR3 DNA follows: TGTGCCATTAGACAGGGGCCTAGTAATGAGCAGTTCTTC.

The chain uses TRBV11-2 and TRBJ1-6, with D perhaps TRBD1 (5 bases). The CDR3 runs 17 residues. Trimming left V 0 bases short and J 0 bases short, with 9 bases between. CDR1 and CDR2 from the germline V gene are SGHAT and FQNNGV. The CDR3, as DNA: TGTGCCAGCAGCTTAGATTCGGGGGGCTCCTATAATTCACCCCTCCACTTT. Translating gives CASSLDSGGSYNSPLHF.

The CDR3 region has the DNA TGTGCCAGCAGCTTGGTCGCGGCACTACTTAACTATGGCTACACCTTC. This codes for CASSLVAALLNYGYTF. This rearrangement joins TRBV5-4 to TRBJ1-2; D remains ambiguous. This CDR3 is built from 16 residues. The germline V and J ends were trimmed by 0 bases and 1 base, with 13 bases remaining between them. Germline assignment: CDR1 SGHNT and CDR2 YYREEE (reference sequence).

The V and J genes are TRBV2 and TRBJ2-3, with TRBD2 identical over 10 bases. CDR3 length: 15 residues. Germline lookup yields CDR1 SNHLY and CDR2 FYNNEI. With V trimmed by 6 bases and J by 6 bases, 9 bases remained unmatched. The DNA of the CDR3 is TGTGCCAGCAGGGCCGGGACTAGCGTTTACGATACGCAGTATTTT. Residues: CASRAGTSVYDTQYF. Supplemented by reference TRBV2 and TRBJ2-3, the full variable domain reads EPEVTQTPSHQVTQMGQEVILRCVPISNHLYFYWYRQILGQKVEFLVSFYNNEISEKSEIFDDQFSVERPDGSNFTLKIRSTKLEDSAMYFCASRAGTSVYDTQYFGPGTRLTVL.

This chain links TRBV21-1 with TRBJ2-7; the DNA was not compared with TRBD1, the D call given in the table. TRBV21-1 is labeled a pseudogene. The CDR3 is 13 amino acids. The CDR3 DNA follows: TGTGCCAGTCAGGGTGCGAGCTCCTACGAGCAGTACTTC. Encoded protein: CASQGASSYEQYF.

V and J are TRBV11-2 and TRBJ1-1, with D possibly TRBD1 on 5 matching bases. The length of the CDR3 is 14 residues. Deletions cut 1 base from V and 4 bases from J, with 10 bases between. Germline V CDR1 and CDR2: SGHAT, FQNNGV. The CDR3 nucleotides are TGTGCCAGCAGCTTAGGGTATAGGGGCACTGAAGCTTTCTTT. Protein: CASSLGYRGTEAFF.

This clone was found a few times. The genes are TRBV24-1 and TRBJ2-7; the D is unclear. The V gene's germline CDR1 is KGHDR and CDR2 SFDVKD. CDR3 size: 14 residues. Trimming shortened V by 2 bases and J by 3 bases, and 10 bases separated the two germline ends. CDR3 amino acids: CATSDSAQFYEQYF. CDR3 DNA: TGTGCCACCAGTGATTCGGCACAGTTCTACGAGCAGTACTTC.

This chain uses TRBV12-3 or TRBV12-4 with TRBJ2-5; D is possibly TRBD1 (6 bases). CDR3 length equals 13 residues. Deletions cut 7 bases from V and 1 base from J, with 10 bases between. The CDR3 loop reads CASTPRGQETQYF. The CDR3 coding sequence is TGTGCCAGCACCCCCAGGGGCCAAGAGACCCAGTACTTC.

The rearrangement joins TRBV5-6 to TRBJ1-1; 8 nucleotides align to TRBD1. V lost 2 bases and J lost 1; bases outside the gene matches: 7. There are 16 residues in the CDR3. In germline, CDR1 is SGHDT, CDR2 YYEEEE. CDR3: CASSFGQGAWNTEAFF. CDR3 DNA: TGTGCCAGCAGCTTTGGTCAGGGGGCTTGGAACACTGAAGCTTTCTTT.

The CDR3 protein is CASSMPRFSNQPQHF. The CDR3 DNA sequence: TGTGCCAGTAGTATGCCCAGGTTTAGCAATCAGCCCCAGCATTTT. The chain joins TRBV19 to TRBJ1-5, with D unclear. The CDR3 has 15 amino acids. From germline, CDR1 is LNHDA and CDR2 SQIVND (reference sequence). V lost 3 bases and J lost 0, with 9 bases in between.

CDR3 nucleotide sequence: TGTGCCAGCTCACCCGGGTTGGAGCTGTTTTTT. Protein: CASSPGLELFF. V and J are TRBV18 and TRBJ2-2; no definite D call. The CDR3 spans 11 residues. Germline lookup yields CDR1 KGHSH and CDR2 LQKENI. Trimming cost V 3 bases and J 10 bases, with 6 bases left between them.